This T cell receptor (beta chain) was found in a study of regulatory T cells in long-lasting Graves disease. Findings and limits, study-wide: TRBV28, TRBJ1-2 and TRBJ2-5 were segments that persistent disease favored. With a small sample size, accuracy may have been reduced.

Germline values: CDR1 MDHEN, CDR2 SYDVKM. The CDR3 is 14 amino acids. V was cut by 2 bases and J by 8 bases, with 12 bases left in between. Arm-PCR with iRepertoire HTBI primers amplified the CDR3 regions for these TCR beta libraries. The authors' processing: Segment identification across samples yielded around 64 TRBV and 14 TRBJ segments. One entry per CDR3 protein, called by TCRdb with MiXCR from the multiplex PCR reads. Clone size and V and J calls follow TCRdb, not the original study. This table has fewer than 500,000 distinct CDR3 sequences, 16% appearing once. This clonotype was seen many times. Antigen: not known. Time point meaning: newly diagnosed GD, antithyroid drugs for less than 3 months. Generation of the TCR library employed RNA extracted from PBMCs. Another study also made use of these data, one on T cells in Graves' hyperthyroidism and ophthalmopathy. That paper notes: By a 13 V-J model, ophthalmopathy was set apart from stable hyperthyroidism.

The clonotype originates from a man aged 40-49 years with Graves disease. The sequencing here drew on peripheral blood mononuclear cells (PBMCs), taken at new diagnosis, from a patient treated with antithyroid drugs. The chain carries TRBV28 and TRBJ2-2, with unresolved D. CDR3 region: CASSLDPTAGELFF. DNA of the CDR3: TGTGCCAGCAGTTTAGATCCCACAGCGGGGGAGCTGTTTTTT.